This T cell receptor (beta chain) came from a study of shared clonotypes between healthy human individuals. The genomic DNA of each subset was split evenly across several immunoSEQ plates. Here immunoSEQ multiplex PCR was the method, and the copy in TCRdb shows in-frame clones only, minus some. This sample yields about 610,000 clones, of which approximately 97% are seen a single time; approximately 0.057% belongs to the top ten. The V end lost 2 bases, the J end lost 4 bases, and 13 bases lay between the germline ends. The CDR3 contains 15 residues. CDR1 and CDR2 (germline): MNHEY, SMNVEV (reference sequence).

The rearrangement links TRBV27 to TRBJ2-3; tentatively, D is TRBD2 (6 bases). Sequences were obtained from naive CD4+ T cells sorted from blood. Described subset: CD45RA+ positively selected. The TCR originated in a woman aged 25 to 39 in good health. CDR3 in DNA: TGTGCCAGCAGTTTAGCGGCGACTAGGGCAGATACGCAGTATTTT. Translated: CASSLAATRADTQYF.